One sample yielded the 2 T cell receptor beta chains listed below, sequenced in a study of blood T cell repertoires in COVID-19. Some clones are missing from TCRdb's copy, which holds only in-frame ones; the method was immunoSEQ multiplex PCR. The table lists some 320,000 clones, around 88% of them singletons. The sequenced sample consisted of peripheral blood. The receptors stem from a woman aged 30 to 39 who had recovered from COVID-19.

This clone was counted once. V gene TRBV6-5 combines with J gene TRBJ2-5; maybe TRBD2 (6 bases). V dropped 9 bases and J dropped 2 bases, with 16 bases sitting between them. The germline V gene encodes CDR1 MNHEY and CDR2 SVGAGI. The CDR3 is 14 residues long. CDR3 bases: TGTGCCAGTCGCACGGGACTCCTTCAAGAGACCCAGTACTTC. Its protein product is CASRTGLLQETQYF.

This clone was seen only once. V gene TRBV5-6 combines with J gene TRBJ1-5; D is undetermined. The CDR3 is 14 residues long. Trimming took 5 bases from V and 6 from J, leaving 15 bases between them. Germline V gene sequence: CDR1 SGHDT, CDR2 YYEEEE. The CDR3 here is CASSSGARGQPQHF. DNA of the CDR3: TGTGCCAGCAGTAGTGGTGCCCGAGGTCAGCCCCAGCATTTT.